These T cell receptor beta chains were read from a single sample in a study of blood T cells in healthy people across ages. TCRdb analysed the 5' RACE reads with MiXCR anew, one entry per CDR3 protein. The table has approximately 900,000 distinct CDR3 sequences, about 27% seen once. The data also belong to a second study, concerning T cells of mothers and their children.

Sequencing was performed on blood. The source is a woman aged 40-49 years in good health. Both conserved end residues are part of each CDR3. Each record gives: J gene, clone size, D gene, V gene, CDR3 protein, CDR3 DNA. A D gene is named only where the DNA matches it firmly. Expanded clones are given a class, and other clones once, few, many or no size at all.

TRBJ1-1 few - TRBV13 CASSLSMGQGNTEAFF TGTGCCAGCAGCTTAAGTATGGGGCAGGGAAACACTGAAGCTTTCTTT
TRBJ2-1 - - TRBV12-3/TRBV12-4 CASWSRTNEQFF TGTGCCAGCTGGAGCCGTACCAATGAGCAGTTCTTC
TRBJ2-6 - TRBD1 TRBV6-5 CASSYSVGTGGFRSSGANVLTF TGTGCCAGCAGTTACTCCGTGGGGACAGGGGGTTTCCGAAGCTCTGGGGCCAACGTCCTGACTTTC
TRBJ1-5 few - TRBV5-5 CASSLEVVAPQPQHF TGTGCCAGCAGCTTGGAGGTGGTGGCGCCTCAGCCCCAGCATTTT
TRBJ1-2 - - TRBV7-8 CASSLEASGTYYGYTF TGTGCCAGCAGCTTAGAGGCGTCAGGAACCTACTATGGCTACACCTTC
TRBJ1-6 few - TRBV14 CASSHLRGNSPLHF TGTGCCAGCAGCCACCTAAGGGGGAATTCACCCCTCCACTTT
TRBJ2-7 - - TRBV24-1 CATSDSTTSYEQYF TGTGCCACCAGTGATTCGACTACTTCCTACGAGCAGTACTTC
TRBJ2-7 - - TRBV3-1 CASSQVFRGNYEQYF TGTGCCAGCAGCCAAGTATTCAGGGGAAACTACGAGCAGTACTTC
TRBJ2-1 - TRBD2 TRBV12-3/TRBV12-4 CASSWVAGGGQFF TGTGCCAGCAGTTGGGTAGCGGGAGGGGGGCAGTTCTTC
TRBJ2-3 - TRBD1 TRBV12-3/TRBV12-4 CVSSPRDRDTDTQYF TGTGTCAGCAGTCCCCGGGACAGGGACACAGATACGCAGTATTTT
TRBJ1-5 - TRBD1 TRBV20-1 CTAGQPNQPQHF TGCACCGCGGGACAGCCCAATCAGCCCCAGCATTTT
TRBJ2-3 many - TRBV9 CASNGWSDTDTQYF TGTGCCAGCAACGGGTGGTCAGACACAGATACGCAGTATTTT
TRBJ2-3 - TRBD1 TRBV10-3 CAISEGTLGGGPDTQYF TGTGCCATCAGTGAGGGGACCCTAGGGGGCGGGCCAGATACGCAGTATTTT
TRBJ1-2 few - TRBV29-1 CSVGQSGRGYTF TGCAGCGTTGGCCAGAGTGGCAGGGGCTACACCTTC
TRBJ1-2 few - TRBV7-2 CASSLGTDFYGYTF TGTGCCAGCAGCTTAGGGACAGACTTCTATGGCTACACCTTC
TRBJ1-2 few - TRBV4-3 CVSSQVVGGLNYGYTF TGCGTCAGCAGCCAAGTCGTGGGGGGCCTGAACTATGGCTACACCTTC
TRBJ2-5 - TRBD1 TRBV7-2 CASISSLGDSSREQYF TGTGCCAGCATCTCATCCCTTGGGGACAGTTCTAGGGAGCAGTACTTC
TRBJ2-5 - TRBD2 TRBV20-1 CSAPGEVAGDLETQYF TGCAGTGCCCCCGGGGAGGTAGCGGGGGATTTAGAGACCCAGTACTTC
TRBJ2-7 few - TRBV7-9 CASSRTGTAVSYEQYF TGTGCCAGCAGCCGGACCGGGACGGCCGTTTCCTACGAGCAGTACTTC
TRBJ2-7 many - TRBV6-5 CARLLTCETHPYEQYF TGTGCCCGACTACTAACTTGTGAGACTCATCCCTACGAGCAGTACTTC
TRBJ1-2 - TRBD1 TRBV12-3/TRBV12-4 CASSLVQQGGGYTF TGTGCCAGCAGTTTGGTGCAACAGGGGGGTGGCTACACCTTC
TRBJ1-4 - - TRBV9 CASSRQARQDEKLFF TGTGCCAGCAGCAGGCAGGCCCGTCAGGACGAAAAACTGTTTTTT
TRBJ1-2 - TRBD1 TRBV27 CASSLMGQGWPYGYTF TGTGCCAGCAGTTTAATGGGACAGGGGTGGCCCTATGGCTACACCTTC
TRBJ2-7 many - TRBV18 CASSPQGRLDSYEQYF TGTGCCAGCTCACCACAGGGGCGCTTGGACTCCTACGAGCAGTACTTC
TRBJ1-5 - - TRBV9 CASSVTGSRQPQHF TGTGCCAGCAGCGTAACGGGGTCTCGGCAGCCCCAGCATTTT
TRBJ1-2 few - TRBV3-1 CASSQDKGRAATSNYGYTF TGTGCCAGCAGCCAAGATAAGGGTCGGGCAGCTACATCGAACTATGGCTACACCTTC
TRBJ2-2 - - TRBV4-2 CASSQDRVGGGELFF TGTGCCAGCAGCCAAGATCGGGTCGGGGGCGGGGAGCTGTTTTTT
TRBJ1-1 - - TRBV20-1 CSAPRQTNTEAFF TGCAGTGCTCCGCGACAGACAAACACTGAAGCTTTCTTT
TRBJ1-2 many - TRBV7-2 CASSLWGVEGYTF TGTGCCAGCAGCTTATGGGGGGTGGAAGGCTACACCTTC
TRBJ2-7 many - TRBV6-2/TRBV6-3 CASSYPHPEQYF TGTGCCAGCAGTTACCCCCACCCCGAGCAGTACTTC
TRBJ2-2 - - TRBV6-5 CASSYSLATGGELFF TGTGCCAGCAGTTACTCCCTAGCCACGGGCGGGGAGCTGTTTTTT
TRBJ2-5 many - TRBV10-3 CAISESSLYQETQYF TGTGCCATCAGTGAGTCGAGCCTGTACCAAGAGACCCAGTACTTC
TRBJ2-1 once - TRBV5-1 CASTLRNEQFF TGCGCCAGCACTCTGAGGAATGAGCAGTTCTTC
TRBJ1-5 - - TRBV12-3/TRBV12-4 CASSRRGRGLGQPQHF TGTGCCAGCAGCCGTCGGGGTCGGGGGTTAGGTCAGCCCCAGCATTTT
TRBJ1-1 - - TRBV18 CASSPVTRSTEAFF TGTGCCAGCTCACCAGTCACAAGGAGCACTGAAGCTTTCTTT
TRBJ1-1 many - TRBV4-3 CASSSKRGGLTEAFF TGCGCCAGCAGCTCTAAGAGGGGAGGGCTCACTGAAGCTTTCTTT
TRBJ1-4 - - TRBV4-3 CASSHRTATNEKLFF TGCGCCAGCAGCCATCGGACGGCAACTAATGAAAAACTGTTTTTT
TRBJ2-3 many - TRBV12-3/TRBV12-4 CASSNGDTQYF TGTGCCAGCAGCAACGGGGATACGCAGTATTTT
TRBJ2-1 many - TRBV5-1 CASSTTGTYNEQFF TGCGCCAGCAGCACGACGGGCACTTACAATGAGCAGTTCTTC
TRBJ2-1 - TRBD2 TRBV7-3 CASSPSDSGGANEQFF TGTGCCAGCAGCCCCTCAGATAGCGGGGGGGCCAATGAGCAGTTCTTC
TRBJ1-4 - - TRBV9 CASSVGPQAAPTNEKLFF TGTGCCAGCAGCGTAGGCCCTCAGGCAGCCCCAACTAATGAAAAACTGTTTTTT
TRBJ2-2 few - TRBV6-6 CASSYEIVNTGELFF TGTGCCAGCAGTTACGAAATAGTTAACACCGGGGAGCTGTTTTTT
TRBJ1-2 - - TRBV4-1 CASSQPREGNYGYTF TGCGCCAGCAGCCAGCCCAGAGAGGGTAACTATGGCTACACCTTC
TRBJ1-1 - - TRBV7-2 CASSQHSGEAFF TGTGCCAGCAGTCAACACAGTGGAGAAGCTTTCTTT
TRBJ2-7 many - TRBV5-1 CASSLSGVPGEQYF TGCGCCAGCAGCTTGTCCGGGGTACCGGGAGAGCAGTACTTC
TRBJ2-1 - - TRBV27 CASSYSPRESSYNEQFF TGTGCCAGCAGTTACTCCCCCCGGGAGAGCTCCTACAATGAGCAGTTCTTC
TRBJ1-6 - - TRBV6-5 CASSYGQGLNSPLHF TGTGCCAGCAGTTACGGGCAGGGACTTAATTCACCCCTCCACTTT
TRBJ2-5 - TRBD2 TRBV28 CATRAAGRETQYF TGTGCCACCAGAGCGGCCGGGAGGGAGACCCAGTACTTC
TRBJ2-5 - - TRBV7-2 CASSPGQIKETQYF TGTGCCAGCAGCCCCGGACAGATCAAAGAGACCCAGTACTTC
TRBJ2-1 - - TRBV20-1 CSARDLGNEQFF TGCAGTGCTAGAGATCTCGGGAATGAGCAGTTCTTC
TRBJ2-1 once TRBD2 TRBV11-2 CASSLRTSGNHNEQFF TGTGCCAGCAGCTTACGGACTAGCGGGAACCACAATGAGCAGTTCTTC